The 5 T cell receptor beta chains below come from one sample, sequenced in a study of blood T cells in healthy people across ages. The authors ran a second PCR of about 6 to 12 cycles using a sample-barcoded 5' primer and a J-beta primer mix. From the 5' RACE reads, TCRdb called clonotypes with MiXCR, one entry per CDR3 protein. Of approximately 730,000 distinct CDR3 sequences in the sample, 53% were seen once. The sample was blood. The source of these receptors is an elderly man in good health.

The rearrangement joins TRBV3-1 to TRBJ2-3; 13 nucleotides line up with TRBD2. Per germline, CDR1 LGHDT and CDR2 YNNKEL (reference sequence). The ends lost 1 base at V and 14 bases at J; junction bases unmatched: 18. The CDR3 runs 18 residues. The CDR3 protein is CASSQGGLAGSGGRYAYF. The CDR3, as DNA: TGTGCCAGCAGCCAAGGGGGACTAGCGGGATCAGGGGGCAGATACGCGTATTTT.

This chain joins TRBV3-1 and TRBJ2-3, with 7 bases fitting TRBD2. V trimming: 0 bases; J trimming: 6 bases; junction bases outside the gene matches: 6. This CDR3 is built from 15 residues. Germline-derived CDR1 and CDR2 are LGHDT and YNNKEL (reference sequence). CDR3 in DNA: TGTGCCAGCAGCCAAGATGCCGTGGGAGGGGATACGCAGTATTTT. Translation: CASSQDAVGGDTQYF.

A single count supports this clonotype. The chain has TRBV20-1 and TRBJ2-7; possibly TRBD1 or TRBD2 for D (7 bases each). The DNA end favors TRBJ2-5, so the J call may be wrong. The CDR3 extends over 16 amino acids. From germline, CDR1 is DFQATT and CDR2 SNEGSKA (reference sequence). CDR3 nucleotides: TGCAGTGCTAGAGCAACAGGGGCGGGGGCCGGGGAGACCCAGTACTTC. Translating gives CSARATGAGAGETQYF.

The rearrangement links TRBV5-1 to TRBJ2-1, with D tentatively TRBD2 (6 bases). V gave up 0 bases and J gave up 8 bases, with 12 bases separating them. Per germline, CDR1 SGHRS and CDR2 YFSETQ. This CDR3 is built from 14 residues. CDR3 amino acids: CASSLGREYDEQFF. As DNA, the CDR3 is TGCGCCAGCAGCTTGGGCCGGGAGTATGATGAGCAGTTCTTC.

This chain links TRBV12-5 with TRBJ2-7; D uncertain. V was shortened by 6 bases and J by 6 bases, with 12 bases between the two germline ends. The CDR3 covers 12 residues. Germline V gene data show CDR1 as LGHNT and CDR2 as FRNRAP. CDR3 bases: TGTGCTAGTGGACCCGTGGGCCGCGAGCAGTACTTC. Encoded protein: CASGPVGREQYF.